Below, 9 T cell receptor beta chains from the same sample are listed, as sequenced in a study of T cell changes during pregnancy in multiple sclerosis. The assay was immunoSEQ multiplex PCR, and TCRdb's table has in-frame clones only and misses some. The sample includes about 39,000 clones, more than 90% of them seen just once. The source was CD4+ T cells from peripheral blood mononuclear cells, collected after pregnancy. The source is a female donor in good health, enrolled as a control in a pregnancy study.

The chain joins TRBV28 to TRBJ1-5; TRBD1 is a possible D gene (5 bases). The CDR3 length is 15 residues. V was trimmed by 4 bases and J by 4 bases, leaving 14 bases between them. The germline CDR1 and CDR2 sequences are MDHEN and SYDVKM. The DNA for the CDR3 is TGTGCCAGCAGTTACCGGGCAGGGCGGAATCAGCCCCAGCATTTT. This codes for CASSYRAGRNQPQHF.

The chain has TRBV6-5 and TRBJ1-2, with TRBD1 as a possible D gene (6 bases). CDR1 is MNHEY and CDR2 is SVGAGI in the germline V gene. The CDR3 has 12 residues. V lost 5 bases to trimming and J lost 7 bases, with 11 bases between them. The chain's CDR3 is CASSLGASGYTF. The CDR3 DNA reads as TGTGCCAGCAGTCTGGGGGCTAGTGGCTACACCTTC.

This chain uses TRBV4-2 with TRBJ2-3; tentative D call: TRBD2 (6 bases). Per the germline V gene, CDR1 is LGHNA and CDR2 is YNFKEQ. The CDR3 runs to 14 residues. Trimming took 10 bases from V and 5 from J, leaving 19 bases between them. DNA for the CDR3: TGTGCCACCCGGCGGGACGACCGTCGAGATACGCAGTATTTT. Translation: CATRRDDRRDTQYF.

This sequence joins TRBV7-2 and TRBJ1-4; D unclear. The germline V and J ends were trimmed by 1 base and 7 bases, with 16 bases remaining between them. Germline CDR1 SGHTA, CDR2 FQGNSA. The CDR3 sequence is 16 residues long. This chain's CDR3 is CASSLVAGSPSEKLFF. The CDR3 region has the DNA TGTGCCAGCAGCTTAGTTGCCGGGAGCCCTAGTGAAAAACTGTTTTTT.

The V call is TRBV4-3, the J call TRBJ2-7, with 7 nucleotides matching TRBD2. The CDR3 totals 14 residues. Trimming at V came to 0 bases and at J to 3 bases, leaving 2 bases not matched to a gene. CDR1 and CDR2 (germline): LGHNA, YSLEER. The CDR3 sequence is CASSQELAYYEQYF. The CDR3, as DNA: TGCGCCAGCAGCCAAGAACTAGCGTACTACGAGCAGTACTTC.

This chain connects TRBV27 to TRBJ1-5, with 8 bases aligning to TRBD1. This CDR3 comprises 15 residues. Germline trimming cut 2 bases from V and 3 bases from J; bases unmatched to any gene: 3. Germline V gene data show CDR1 as MNHEY and CDR2 as SMNVEV (reference sequence). The DNA for the CDR3 is TGTGCCAGCAGTTTAGCGACAGGGGTCAATCAGCCCCAGCATTTT. It encodes CASSLATGVNQPQHF.

This rearrangement joins TRBV11-2 to TRBJ2-5, with 7 bases matching TRBD1. CDR1 and CDR2 (germline): SGHAT, FQNNGV. The CDR3 length is 14 residues. V trimming: 5 bases; J trimming: 3 bases; junction bases outside the gene matches: 6. The CDR3 region is CASSAQTGKETQYF. CDR3 coding DNA: TGTGCCAGCAGCGCCCAGACAGGGAAAGAGACCCAGTACTTC.

The genes are TRBV5-1 and TRBJ2-5; a possible D gene is TRBD1 (6 bases). The germline V gene has CDR1 SGHRS and CDR2 YFSETQ. The CDR3 loop spans 14 amino acids. Trimming pared 2 bases from V and 1 base from J, leaving 9 bases between. In DNA form, the CDR3 reads TGCGCCAGCAGCTTTCAGGGGTCCCAAGAGACCCAGTACTTC. It encodes CASSFQGSQETQYF.

As to this clone: The same CDR3 also results from other DNA sequences found in this sample. The CDR3 bases are TGTGCCAGCAGCCAACGGGGGTATTATGGCTACACCTTC. Residues: CASSQRGYYGYTF. The V and J genes are TRBV7-2 and TRBJ1-2; D is possibly TRBD1 (5 bases). Germline loops: CDR1 SGHTA, CDR2 FQGNSA. The CDR3 loop spans 13 amino acids. V lost 5 bases to trimming and J lost 5 bases, with 12 bases between them.